These 3 T cell receptor beta chains were sequenced from one sample in a study of cytomegalovirus exposure and HLA in healthy donors. The PCR employed 60 Vbeta primers together with 13 Jbeta primers. The method was immunoSEQ multiplex PCR; TCRdb's version includes in-frame clones alone and lacks a portion of them. This sample's table has more than 140,000 clones. Sequenced sample: PBMCs. These receptors came from a woman between 18 and 30 years old in good health and CMV-seronegative.

The rearrangement joins TRBV5-4 to TRBJ2-7, with TRBD1 as a possible D gene (6 bases). The CDR3 sequence is 15 residues long. From germline, CDR1 is SGHNT and CDR2 YYREEE (reference sequence). V lost 3 bases and J lost 9, with 22 bases in between. CDR3 protein: CASSYDRTEPRAQYF. The CDR3 nucleotides read TGTGCCAGCAGCTACGACAGGACGGAACCTCGGGCGCAGTACTTC.

The rearrangement links TRBV6-5 to TRBJ2-1, with D possibly being TRBD1 (6 bases). V lost 0 bases, J lost 16 bases, and 22 bases lay in between. Germline V gene lookup returns CDR1 MNHEY and CDR2 SVGAGI. CDR3 length: 15 residues. The CDR3 here is CASSYSVGAGPVRFF. Written as DNA, the CDR3 is TGTGCCAGCAGTTACTCTGTGGGGGCTGGTCCAGTTCGTTTCTTC.

The chain carries TRBV5-6 and TRBJ2-1, with a tentative D call TRBD2 (5 bases). Between the trimmed V and J ends, which lost 0 bases and 7 bases, there was a span of 5 bases. The germline V gene has CDR1 SGHDT and CDR2 YYEEEE. This CDR3 comprises 12 residues. The CDR3 region is CASSLGENEQFF. The CDR3 DNA follows: TGTGCCAGCAGCTTGGGGGAGAATGAGCAGTTCTTC.